A single sample gave rise to the 13 T cell receptor beta chains below, sequenced in a study of shared clonotypes between healthy human individuals. The method was immunoSEQ multiplex PCR; TCRdb's version includes in-frame clones alone and lacks a portion of them. Of about 1.1 million clones in the sample, 70% to 80% were seen once. The sequenced sample consisted of memory CD4+ T cells from PBMCs. Subset indicated: CD45RA-negative fraction. All receptors come from a man in his late teens or twenties in good health. Some clones in this sample may be carry-over from other donors' samples.

The rearrangement joins TRBV18 to TRBJ2-7; the match to TRBD2 covers 8 bases. Germline-derived CDR1 and CDR2 are KGHSH and LQKENI. V gave up 3 bases and J gave up 6 bases; unmatched junction bases: 13. The CDR3 runs 16 residues. CDR3 nucleotides: TGTGCCAGCTCACCTCCCCATGCCGGGAGGGCCGGCGAGCAGTACTTC. Protein: CASSPPHAGRAGEQYF.

The genes are TRBV6-5 and TRBJ2-1; 9 bases agree with TRBD2. CDR3 length equals 15 residues. The germline gives CDR1 MNHEY, CDR2 SVGAGI. The trim removed 2 bases at V and 7 bases at J, leaving 6 bases unmatched. The DNA of the CDR3 is TGTGCCAGCAGTTACAGTAGCGGGAGAAGTAATGAGCAGTTCTTC. This gives the protein CASSYSSGRSNEQFF.

The V call is TRBV28, the J call TRBJ1-5, with 10 nucleotides matching TRBD1. The CDR3 consists of 14 residues. V lost 2 bases, J lost 10 bases, and 5 bases stayed unmatched. Germline V gene data show CDR1 as MDHEN and CDR2 as SYDVKM. Written as DNA, the CDR3 is TGTGCCAGCAGTTTAGGGGGACAGGGGCAACCCCAGCATTTT. Protein sequence: CASSLGGQGQPQHF. Full variable domain (missing parts from reference TRBV28 and TRBJ1-5): DVKVTQSSRYLVKRTGEKVFLECVQDMDHENMFWYRQDPGLGLRLIYFSYDVKMKEKGDIPEGYSVSREKKERFSLILESASTNQTSMYLCASSLGGQGQPQHFGDGTRLSIL.

This clone was observed a handful of times. The rearrangement uses TRBV4-2 and TRBJ2-2; 14 positions match TRBD2. V lost 4 bases, J lost 6 bases, and 10 bases stayed unmatched. Looked up from germline, CDR1 is LGHNA and CDR2 is YNFKEQ. The length of the CDR3 is 18 residues. The CDR3 protein is CASSRQTGTSGSPGELFF. The CDR3 nucleotides are TGTGCCAGCAGCCGGCAAACAGGGACTAGCGGGAGTCCCGGGGAGCTGTTTTTT.

The chain has TRBV4-2 and TRBJ2-3; D is unclear. Germline V lookup: CDR1 LGHNA, CDR2 YNFKEQ. The CDR3 has 17 amino acids. Trimming left V 3 bases short and J 0 bases short, with 16 bases between. As DNA, the CDR3 is TGTGCCAGCAGCCACAGACCATTCGGCTCTAGCACAGATACGCAGTATTTT. Its translation: CASSHRPFGSSTDTQYF.

The V call is TRBV7-2, the J call TRBJ2-1; possible D gene TRBD2, 5 bases. Germline CDR1 and CDR2: SGHTA and FQGNSA. This CDR3 is built from 16 residues. Trimming removed 5 bases from V and 10 bases from J, with 24 bases in between. The chain's CDR3 is CASSPPGDPISGEQFF. The CDR3 nucleotides are TGTGCCAGCAGCCCCCCCGGGGATCCAATTAGTGGGGAGCAGTTCTTC.

The chain couples TRBV19 to TRBJ2-3, with no clear D. From germline, CDR1 is LNHDA and CDR2 SQIVND (reference sequence). Deletions cut 1 base from V and 0 bases from J, with 8 bases between. The CDR3 loop spans 15 amino acids. CDR3 nucleotides: TGTGCCAGTAGTATAGCCATAGCTAGCACAGATACGCAGTATTTT. Protein: CASSIAIASTDTQYF.

This clone was observed a few times. V is TRBV7-6 and J is TRBJ2-7; 8 nucleotides line up with TRBD1. Germline V lookup: CDR1 SGHVS, CDR2 FNYEAQ. J lost 1 base, V lost 5 bases, and 7 bases had no gene match. This CDR3 is built from 15 residues. This CDR3 reads CASSTRTGKSYEQYF. For the CDR3, the DNA is TGTGCCAGCAGCACGCGGACAGGGAAGTCCTACGAGCAGTACTTC.

The chain uses TRBV6-1 and TRBJ1-1, with TRBD1 as a possible D gene (6 bases). The CDR3 contains 15 residues. V lost 6 bases and J lost 0, with 14 bases in between. CDR1 and CDR2 from the germline V gene are MNHNS and SASEGT. The CDR3 DNA is TGTGCCAGCAGCACAGGGAGAGTTATGAACACTGAAGCTTTCTTT. This sequence encodes CASSTGRVMNTEAFF.

This chain connects TRBV5-1 to TRBJ1-2; D perhaps matches TRBD1 (5 bases). Trimming took off 3 bases at V and 4 bases at J, with 13 bases between the two ends. The length of the CDR3 is 14 residues. Germline-derived CDR1 and CDR2 are SGHRS and YFSETQ. The CDR3 here is CASSSGTRFYGYTF. CDR3 coding DNA: TGCGCCAGCAGCTCCGGGACGCGGTTCTATGGCTACACCTTC.

This chain links TRBV6-4 with TRBJ2-1, with D perhaps TRBD2 (6 bases). Trimming pared 5 bases from V and 6 bases from J, leaving 11 bases between. Germline CDR1 reads MRHNA; CDR2 reads SNTAGT. This CDR3 is 13 amino acids long. The CDR3 protein is CASSPTSTNEQFF. In nucleotides, the CDR3 is TGTGCCAGCAGTCCGACTAGTACCAATGAGCAGTTCTTC.

CDR3: CASSPRGLAGDPYNEQFF. The CDR3 coding sequence is TGTGCCAGCAGCCCCAGGGGACTAGCGGGAGATCCCTACAATGAGCAGTTCTTC. V is TRBV11-2 and J is TRBJ2-1; TRBD2 agrees at 14 bases. Germline CDR1 and CDR2: SGHAT and FQNNGV. The CDR3 loop spans 18 amino acids. V dropped 5 bases and J dropped 2; count of bases not matched to a gene: 8.

This chain links TRBV29-1 with TRBJ2-3; D is unclear. Trimming shortened V by 2 bases and J by 5 bases, and 5 bases separated the two germline ends. This CDR3 has 11 amino acids. The germline V gene encodes CDR1 SQVTM and CDR2 ANQGSEA. CDR3 DNA: TGCAGCGTTGAACCTGGAGATACGCAGTATTTT. Protein: CSVEPGDTQYF.